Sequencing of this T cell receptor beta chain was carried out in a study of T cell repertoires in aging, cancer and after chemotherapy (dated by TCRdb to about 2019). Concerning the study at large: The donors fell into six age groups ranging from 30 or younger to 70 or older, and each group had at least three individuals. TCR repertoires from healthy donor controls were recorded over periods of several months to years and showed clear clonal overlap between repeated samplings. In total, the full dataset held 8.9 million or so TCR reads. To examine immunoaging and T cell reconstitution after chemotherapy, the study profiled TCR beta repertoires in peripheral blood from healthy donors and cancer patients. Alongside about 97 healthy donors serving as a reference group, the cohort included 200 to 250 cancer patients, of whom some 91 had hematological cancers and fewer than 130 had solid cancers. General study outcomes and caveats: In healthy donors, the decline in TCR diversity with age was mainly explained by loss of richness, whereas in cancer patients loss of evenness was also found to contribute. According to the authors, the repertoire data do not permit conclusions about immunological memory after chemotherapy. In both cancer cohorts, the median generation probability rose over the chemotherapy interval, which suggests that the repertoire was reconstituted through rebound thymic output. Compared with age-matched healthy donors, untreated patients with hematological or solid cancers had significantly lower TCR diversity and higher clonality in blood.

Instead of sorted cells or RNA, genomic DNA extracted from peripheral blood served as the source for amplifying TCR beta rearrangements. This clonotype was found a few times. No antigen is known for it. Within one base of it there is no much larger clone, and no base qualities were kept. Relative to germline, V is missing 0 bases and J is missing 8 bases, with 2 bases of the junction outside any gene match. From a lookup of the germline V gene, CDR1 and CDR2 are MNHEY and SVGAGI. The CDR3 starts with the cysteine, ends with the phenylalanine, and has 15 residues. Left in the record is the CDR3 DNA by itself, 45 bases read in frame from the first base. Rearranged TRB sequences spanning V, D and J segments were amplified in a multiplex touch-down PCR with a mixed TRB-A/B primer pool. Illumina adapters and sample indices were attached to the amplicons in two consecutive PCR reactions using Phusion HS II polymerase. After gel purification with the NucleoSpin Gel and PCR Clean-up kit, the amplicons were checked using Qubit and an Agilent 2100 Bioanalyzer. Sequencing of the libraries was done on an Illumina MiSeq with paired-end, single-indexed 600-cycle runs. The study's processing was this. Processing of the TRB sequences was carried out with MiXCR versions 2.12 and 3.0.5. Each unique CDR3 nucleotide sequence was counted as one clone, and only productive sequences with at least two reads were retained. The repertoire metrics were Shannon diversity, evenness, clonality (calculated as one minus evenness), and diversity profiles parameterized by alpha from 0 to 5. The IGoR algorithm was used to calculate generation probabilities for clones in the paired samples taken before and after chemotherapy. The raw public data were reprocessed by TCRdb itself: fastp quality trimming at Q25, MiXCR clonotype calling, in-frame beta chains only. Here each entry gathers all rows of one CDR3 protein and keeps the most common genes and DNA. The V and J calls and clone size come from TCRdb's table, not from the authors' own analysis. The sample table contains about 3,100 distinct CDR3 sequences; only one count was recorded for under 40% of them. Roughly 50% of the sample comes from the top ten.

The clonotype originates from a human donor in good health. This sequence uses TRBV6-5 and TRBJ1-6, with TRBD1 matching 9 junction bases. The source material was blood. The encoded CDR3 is CASSYSTGGDSPLHF. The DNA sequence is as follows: TGTGCCAGCAGTTACTCGACAGGGGGGGATTCACCCCTCCACTTT.